These T cell receptor beta chains were read from a single sample in a study of beta chain features in type 1 diabetes. Repertoires were generated with immunoSEQ multiplex PCR, while TCRdb's copy carries only in-frame clones and drops some. This table has 130,000 to 150,000 clones, roughly an eighth appearing once. Sequencing used central memory CD4+ T cells from blood. These receptor sequences come from a man between 18 and 29 years old with type 1 diabetes. Each CDR3 is given with its conserved first and last residue. Each record gives: V gene, D gene, J gene, clone size, CDR3 protein, CDR3 DNA. D genes are given only for firm matches. Rows give clone size only sometimes, using once, few, many, or a class for an expanded clone.

v_call: TRBV28
d_call: NA
j_call: TRBJ2-3
clone_size: NA
cdr3_aa: CASSTSGTDTQYF
cdr3_nt: TGTGCCAGCAGTACGAGCGGCACAGATACGCAGTATTTT

v_call: TRBV9
d_call: TRBD1
j_call: TRBJ1-1
clone_size: few
cdr3_aa: CASSAGQWTEAFF
cdr3_nt: TGTGCCAGCAGCGCGGGACAGTGGACTGAAGCTTTCTTT

v_call: TRBV27
d_call: NA
j_call: TRBJ2-2
clone_size: NA
cdr3_aa: CASRVAGELFF
cdr3_nt: TGTGCCAGCAGGGTGGCCGGGGAGCTGTTTTTT

v_call: TRBV18
d_call: TRBD1
j_call: TRBJ1-2
clone_size: many
cdr3_aa: CASSAGTVYGYTF
cdr3_nt: TGTGCCAGCTCAGCCGGGACAGTCTATGGCTACACCTTC

v_call: TRBV13
d_call: TRBD1
j_call: TRBJ1-2
clone_size: many
cdr3_aa: CASDRAGYGYTF
cdr3_nt: TGTGCCAGCGACAGGGCGGGCTATGGCTACACCTTC

v_call: TRBV5-1
d_call: TRBD2
j_call: TRBJ2-3
clone_size: few
cdr3_aa: CASSLESGASTDTQYF
cdr3_nt: TGCGCCAGCAGCTTGGAGAGCGGGGCTAGCACAGATACGCAGTATTTT

v_call: TRBV4-1
d_call: NA
j_call: TRBJ1-1
clone_size: few
cdr3_aa: CASSQETRVITEAFF
cdr3_nt: TGCGCCAGCAGCCAAGAGACCAGGGTAATCACTGAAGCTTTCTTT

v_call: TRBV6-5
d_call: TRBD1
j_call: TRBJ1-2
clone_size: NA
cdr3_aa: CASRGTAVYGYTF
cdr3_nt: TGTGCCAGCAGAGGGACAGCAGTTTATGGCTACACCTTC

v_call: TRBV6-1
d_call: TRBD2
j_call: TRBJ2-3
clone_size: few
cdr3_aa: CASSARLAGGTDTQYF
cdr3_nt: TGTGCCAGCAGTGCCAGGCTAGCGGGGGGCACAGATACGCAGTATTTT

v_call: TRBV9
d_call: NA
j_call: TRBJ1-2
clone_size: NA
cdr3_aa: CARSAQPSTGTGYTF
cdr3_nt: TGTGCCCGCAGCGCGCAACCATCAACAGGGACCGGCTACACCTTC

v_call: TRBV27
d_call: NA
j_call: TRBJ1-2
clone_size: NA
cdr3_aa: CASSFRGGRSGPNYGYTF
cdr3_nt: TGTGCCAGCAGTTTCCGCGGGGGGCGATCAGGGCCCAACTATGGCTACACCTTC

v_call: TRBV7-8
d_call: NA
j_call: TRBJ2-7
clone_size: NA
cdr3_aa: CASSLGTAILKGQQYF
cdr3_nt: TGTGCCAGCAGCTTAGGGACAGCTATCCTTAAGGGCCAGCAGTACTTC

v_call: TRBV6-1
d_call: NA
j_call: TRBJ1-1
clone_size: NA
cdr3_aa: CASSERGGNTEAFF
cdr3_nt: TGTGCCAGCAGTGAAAGGGGAGGGAACACTGAAGCTTTCTTT

v_call: TRBV30
d_call: NA
j_call: TRBJ2-3
clone_size: few
cdr3_aa: CAWVPGIPTDTQYF
cdr3_nt: TGTGCCTGGGTCCCGGGCATACCCACAGATACGCAGTATTTT

v_call: TRBV7-9
d_call: TRBD2
j_call: TRBJ2-3
clone_size: NA
cdr3_aa: CASWGGYTAATQYF
cdr3_nt: TGTGCCAGCTGGGGGGGATATACAGCGGCTACGCAGTATTTT

v_call: TRBV19
d_call: NA
j_call: TRBJ2-2
clone_size: NA
cdr3_aa: CASSIQQGGGELFF
cdr3_nt: TGTGCCAGTAGTATCCAACAGGGCGGCGGGGAGCTGTTTTTT

v_call: TRBV25-1
d_call: NA
j_call: TRBJ1-4
clone_size: NA
cdr3_aa: CASSGTHFAGEKLFF
cdr3_nt: TGTGCCAGCAGTGGGACTCATTTTGCGGGTGAAAAACTGTTTTTT

v_call: TRBV9
d_call: TRBD2
j_call: TRBJ2-1
clone_size: few
cdr3_aa: CASSVASGGYNEQFF
cdr3_nt: TGTGCCAGCAGCGTAGCTAGCGGGGGGTACAATGAGCAGTTCTTC

v_call: TRBV7-6
d_call: NA
j_call: TRBJ2-2
clone_size: NA
cdr3_aa: CASSSPGRGFNTGELFF
cdr3_nt: TGTGCCAGCAGCTCACCGGGACGGGGATTCAACACCGGGGAGCTGTTTTTT

v_call: TRBV2
d_call: NA
j_call: TRBJ1-1
clone_size: few
cdr3_aa: CASGRLNTEAFF
cdr3_nt: TGTGCCAGCGGCCGGCTGAACACTGAAGCTTTCTTT

v_call: TRBV5-1
d_call: NA
j_call: TRBJ1-1
clone_size: NA
cdr3_aa: CASSWGETNTEAFF
cdr3_nt: TGCGCCAGCAGCTGGGGGGAAACGAACACTGAAGCTTTCTTT

v_call: TRBV6-1
d_call: TRBD1
j_call: TRBJ2-7
clone_size: few
cdr3_aa: CASSARTGAYEQYF
cdr3_nt: TGTGCCAGCAGTGCCAGGACAGGGGCCTACGAGCAGTACTTC

v_call: TRBV30
d_call: NA
j_call: TRBJ2-1
clone_size: few
cdr3_aa: CAWSPHNEQFF
cdr3_nt: TGTGCCTGGAGTCCCCACAATGAGCAGTTCTTC

v_call: TRBV11-2
d_call: TRBD1
j_call: TRBJ2-7
clone_size: once
cdr3_aa: CASSLVGGTGASEQYF
cdr3_nt: TGTGCCAGCAGCTTAGTAGGCGGGACAGGGGCGAGCGAGCAGTACTTC

v_call: TRBV5-4
d_call: TRBD1
j_call: TRBJ2-3
clone_size: many
cdr3_aa: CASSSGQGTDTQYF
cdr3_nt: TGTGCCAGCAGCTCTGGACAGGGAACGGATACGCAGTATTTT

v_call: TRBV5-1
d_call: NA
j_call: TRBJ1-2
clone_size: NA
cdr3_aa: CASSLDSNYGYTF
cdr3_nt: TGCGCCAGCAGCTTGGACAGTAACTATGGCTACACCTTC

v_call: TRBV7-9
d_call: NA
j_call: TRBJ2-1
clone_size: many
cdr3_aa: CASRSYGGNYNEQFF
cdr3_nt: TGTGCCAGCAGATCCTATGGGGGGAACTACAATGAGCAGTTCTTC

v_call: TRBV29-1
d_call: NA
j_call: TRBJ1-5
clone_size: NA
cdr3_aa: CSVAEGFLGNQPQHF
cdr3_nt: TGCAGCGTAGCGGAGGGTTTTTTGGGCAATCAGCCCCAGCATTTT

v_call: TRBV9
d_call: TRBD1
j_call: TRBJ1-3
clone_size: few
cdr3_aa: CASSVDGQGSAGNTIYF
cdr3_nt: TGTGCCAGCAGCGTAGATGGACAGGGGAGTGCTGGAAACACCATATATTTT

v_call: TRBV25-1
d_call: NA
j_call: TRBJ1-5
clone_size: NA
cdr3_aa: CASSADGMPNNQPQHF
cdr3_nt: TGTGCCAGCAGTGCGGACGGAATGCCCAACAATCAGCCCCAGCATTTT

v_call: TRBV10-2
d_call: NA
j_call: TRBJ2-7
clone_size: few
cdr3_aa: CASSESLYEQYF
cdr3_nt: TGCGCCAGCAGTGAGTCGCTCTACGAGCAGTACTTC

v_call: TRBV7-2
d_call: NA
j_call: TRBJ2-7
clone_size: few
cdr3_aa: CASSAEVGGPYEQYF
cdr3_nt: TGTGCCAGCAGCGCAGAGGTGGGCGGACCCTACGAGCAGTACTTC

v_call: TRBV27
d_call: NA
j_call: TRBJ2-1
clone_size: few
cdr3_aa: CASSLSSPWSGNEQFF
cdr3_nt: TGTGCCAGCAGTTTATCGTCCCCATGGAGCGGGAATGAGCAGTTCTTC

v_call: TRBV2
d_call: TRBD1
j_call: TRBJ1-2
clone_size: many
cdr3_aa: CASLQLEGGHGYTF
cdr3_nt: TGTGCCTCCCTCCAATTAGAAGGGGGCCACGGCTACACCTTC

v_call: TRBV29-1
d_call: NA
j_call: TRBJ1-1
clone_size: NA
cdr3_aa: CSVPGLGDTEAFF
cdr3_nt: TGCAGCGTACCGGGACTCGGGGACACTGAAGCTTTCTTT